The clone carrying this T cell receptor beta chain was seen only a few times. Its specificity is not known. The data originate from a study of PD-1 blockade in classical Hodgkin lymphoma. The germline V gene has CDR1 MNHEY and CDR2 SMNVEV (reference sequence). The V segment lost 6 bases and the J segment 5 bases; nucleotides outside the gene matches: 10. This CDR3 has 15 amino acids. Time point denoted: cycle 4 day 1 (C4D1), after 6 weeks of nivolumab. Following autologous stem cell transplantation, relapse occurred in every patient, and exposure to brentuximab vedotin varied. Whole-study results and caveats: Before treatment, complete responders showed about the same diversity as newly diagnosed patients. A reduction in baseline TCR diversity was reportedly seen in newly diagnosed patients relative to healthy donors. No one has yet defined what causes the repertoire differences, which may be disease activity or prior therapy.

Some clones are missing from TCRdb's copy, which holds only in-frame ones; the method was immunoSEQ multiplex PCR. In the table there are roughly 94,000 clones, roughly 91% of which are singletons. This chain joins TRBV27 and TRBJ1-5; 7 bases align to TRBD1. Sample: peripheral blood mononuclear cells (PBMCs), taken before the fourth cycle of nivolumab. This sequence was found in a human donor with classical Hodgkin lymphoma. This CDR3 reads CASSPDREKHQPQHF. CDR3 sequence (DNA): TGTGCCAGCAGCCCTGACAGGGAAAAGCATCAGCCCCAGCATTTT.